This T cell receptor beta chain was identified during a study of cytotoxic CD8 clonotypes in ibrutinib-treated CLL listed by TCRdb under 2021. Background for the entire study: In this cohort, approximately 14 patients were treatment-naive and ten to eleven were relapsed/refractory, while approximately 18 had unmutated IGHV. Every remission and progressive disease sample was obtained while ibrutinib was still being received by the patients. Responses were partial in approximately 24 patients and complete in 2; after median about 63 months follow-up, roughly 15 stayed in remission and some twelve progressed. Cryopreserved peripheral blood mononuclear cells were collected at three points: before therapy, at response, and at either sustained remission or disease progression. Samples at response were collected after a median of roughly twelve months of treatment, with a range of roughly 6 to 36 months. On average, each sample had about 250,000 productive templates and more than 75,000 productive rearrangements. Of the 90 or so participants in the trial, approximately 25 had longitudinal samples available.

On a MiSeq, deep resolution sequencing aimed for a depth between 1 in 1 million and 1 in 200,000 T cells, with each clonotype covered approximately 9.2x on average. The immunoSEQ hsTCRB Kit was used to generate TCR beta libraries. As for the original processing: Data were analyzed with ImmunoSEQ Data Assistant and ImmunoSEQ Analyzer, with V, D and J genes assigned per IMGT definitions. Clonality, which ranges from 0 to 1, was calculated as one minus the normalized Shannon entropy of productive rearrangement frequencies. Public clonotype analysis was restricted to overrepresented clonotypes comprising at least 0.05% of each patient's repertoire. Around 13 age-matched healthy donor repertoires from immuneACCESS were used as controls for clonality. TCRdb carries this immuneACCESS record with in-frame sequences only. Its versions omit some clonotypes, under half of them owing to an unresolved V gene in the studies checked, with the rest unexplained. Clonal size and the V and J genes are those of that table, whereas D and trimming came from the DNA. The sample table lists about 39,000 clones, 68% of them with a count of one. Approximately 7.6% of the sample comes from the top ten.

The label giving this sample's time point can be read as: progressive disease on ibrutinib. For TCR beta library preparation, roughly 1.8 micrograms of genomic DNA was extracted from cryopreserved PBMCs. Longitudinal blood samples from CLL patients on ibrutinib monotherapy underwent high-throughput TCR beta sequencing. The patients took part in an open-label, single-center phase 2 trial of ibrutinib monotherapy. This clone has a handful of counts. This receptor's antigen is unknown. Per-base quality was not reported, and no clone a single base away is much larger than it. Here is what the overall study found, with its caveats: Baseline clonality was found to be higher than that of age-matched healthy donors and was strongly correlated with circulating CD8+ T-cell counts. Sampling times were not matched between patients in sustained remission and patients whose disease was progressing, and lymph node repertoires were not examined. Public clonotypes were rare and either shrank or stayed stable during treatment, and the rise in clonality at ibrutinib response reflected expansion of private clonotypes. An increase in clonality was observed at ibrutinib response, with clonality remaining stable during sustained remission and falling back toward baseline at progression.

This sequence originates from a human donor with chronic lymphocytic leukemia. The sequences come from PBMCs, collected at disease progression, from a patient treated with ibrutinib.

Here the CDR3 is given as CATKQVTSGSYEQYF. The nucleotides read TGTGCCACCAAGCAGGTTACTAGCGGCTCCTACGAGCAGTACTTC. This chain joins TRBV27 to TRBJ2-7; 8 central nucleotides agree with TRBD2. Compared with germline, V lacks 10 bases and J lacks 0 bases; bases without a gene match: 11. Including the terminal cysteine and phenylalanine, the CDR3 comprises 15 residues. The retained sequence is limited to the CDR3, 45 bases, with the frame set at the first base. CDR1 and CDR2 were assigned from the germline V gene (reference sequence) as MNHEY and SMNVEV.